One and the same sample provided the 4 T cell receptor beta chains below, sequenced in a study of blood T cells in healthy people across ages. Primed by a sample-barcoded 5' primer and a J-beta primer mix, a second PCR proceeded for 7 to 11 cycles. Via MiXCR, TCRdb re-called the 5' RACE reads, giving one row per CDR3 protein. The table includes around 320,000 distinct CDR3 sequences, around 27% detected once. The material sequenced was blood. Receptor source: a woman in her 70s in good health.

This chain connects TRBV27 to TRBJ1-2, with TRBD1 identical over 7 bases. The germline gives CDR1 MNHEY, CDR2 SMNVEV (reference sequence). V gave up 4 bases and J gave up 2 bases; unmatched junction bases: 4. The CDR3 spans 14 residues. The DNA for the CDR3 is TGTGCCAGCAGTTCCGGGGGACAGAACTATGGCTACACCTTC. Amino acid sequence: CASSSGGQNYGYTF.

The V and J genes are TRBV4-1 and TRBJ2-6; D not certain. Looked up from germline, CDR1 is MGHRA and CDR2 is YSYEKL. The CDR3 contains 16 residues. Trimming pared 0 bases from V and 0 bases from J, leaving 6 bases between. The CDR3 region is CASSQEGSSGANVLTF. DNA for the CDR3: TGCGCCAGCAGCCAAGAGGGTAGCTCTGGGGCCAACGTCCTGACTTTC.

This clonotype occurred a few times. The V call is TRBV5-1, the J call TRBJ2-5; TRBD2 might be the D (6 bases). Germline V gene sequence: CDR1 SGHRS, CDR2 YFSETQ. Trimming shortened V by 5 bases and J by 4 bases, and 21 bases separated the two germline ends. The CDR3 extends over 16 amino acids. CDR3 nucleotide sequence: TGCGCCAGCAGAGTGAACCCCGGGAGTACGGGAGAGACCCAGTACTTC. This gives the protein CASRVNPGSTGETQYF.

The CDR3 nucleotides are TGCAGTGCTAGAGCTGGGACAGGGTTGAGGACAACCTATGGCTACACCTTC. This gives the protein CSARAGTGLRTTYGYTF. The chain couples TRBV20-1 to TRBJ1-2, with 9 nucleotides matching TRBD1. Per germline, CDR1 DFQATT and CDR2 SNEGSKA (reference sequence). The junction had 13 bases not matched to a gene; V was cut back by 1 base and J by 4 bases. This CDR3 has 17 amino acids.